In this sample, the clone carrying this TCR beta chain turned up many times. Its antigen is unknown. The sample belongs to a study of spatial heterogeneity in lung cancer. On the study more broadly: Strongly correlated with TCR transcript counts in tumor regions was a T cell module score, which was a transcriptional module score calculated from matched bulk RNA-seq. Study conclusions and caveats: Mutation counts in tumors were tracked by counts of expanded intratumoral alpha and beta TCRs.

This CDR3 has 16 amino acids. V shed 1 base and J 2 bases; nucleotides not matched to a gene: 5. The germline V gene has CDR1 SGHAT and CDR2 FQNNGV. The library protocol tagged each TCR cDNA with a unique molecular identifier. TCRdb recomputed calls from the 5' RACE reads with MiXCR, one row per CDR3 protein. The sample includes 25,000 to 30,000 distinct CDR3 sequences, around 6.9% of them seen just once. Regarding time point: sample taken at primary tumor resection. Material for sequencing was whole RNA from tumor, nontumor lung or frozen PBMC, left unsorted. The starting material was lung tumor tissue, obtained at surgery. The clonotype was recovered from a male donor with early-stage non-small cell lung cancer. This sequence joins TRBV11-2 and TRBJ2-4, with TRBD1 matching 7 bases. CDR3 sequence reads: CASSLVGQTPKNIQYF. The CDR3 DNA sequence: TGTGCCAGCAGCTTAGTGGGACAGACTCCCAAAAACATTCAGTACTTC.